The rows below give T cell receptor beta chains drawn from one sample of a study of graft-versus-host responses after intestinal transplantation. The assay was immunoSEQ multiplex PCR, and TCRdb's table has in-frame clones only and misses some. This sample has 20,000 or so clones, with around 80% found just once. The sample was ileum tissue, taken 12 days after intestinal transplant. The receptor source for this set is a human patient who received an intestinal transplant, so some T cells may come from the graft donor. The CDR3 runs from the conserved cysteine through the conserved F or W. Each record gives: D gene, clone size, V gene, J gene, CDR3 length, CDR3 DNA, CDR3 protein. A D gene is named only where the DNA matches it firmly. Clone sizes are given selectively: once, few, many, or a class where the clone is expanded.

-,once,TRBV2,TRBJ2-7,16,TGTGCCAGCAGTGGAGGACTAATTTCGATATCCTACGAGCAGTACTTC,CASSGGLISISYEQYF
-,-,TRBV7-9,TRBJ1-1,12,TGTGCCAGCAGCTTATTGGCAGCTGAAGCTTTCTTT,CASSLLAAEAFF
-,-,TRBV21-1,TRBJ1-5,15,TGTGCCAGCAGCAAAAGCGGACGTAGCAATCAGCCCCAGCATTTT,CASSKSGRSNQPQHF
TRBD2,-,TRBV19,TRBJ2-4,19,TGTGCCAGTAGTAGTGTCATAGCGGGGCGATCGCTAGCCAAAAACATTCAGTACTTC,CASSSVIAGRSLAKNIQYF
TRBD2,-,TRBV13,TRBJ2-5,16,TGTGCCAGCAGCTTAGGGCTAGCGGGGGTTGTAGAGACCCAGTACTTC,CASSLGLAGVVETQYF
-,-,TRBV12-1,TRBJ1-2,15,TGTGCCAGCAGCCCGTTTACACAGGGGGGATATGGCTACACCTTC,CASSPFTQGGYGYTF
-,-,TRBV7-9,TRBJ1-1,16,TGTGCCAGCAGCTTAGGGAGACCTCTTGATTACACTGAAGCTTTCTTT,CASSLGRPLDYTEAFF
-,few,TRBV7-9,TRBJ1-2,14,TGTGCCAGCAGCTTATCGACAGCCGACTATGGCTACACCTTC,CASSLSTADYGYTF
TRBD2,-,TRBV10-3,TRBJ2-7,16,TGTGCCATCAGTGAGCCTACACTAGCGGGGCCCTACGAGCAGTACTTC,CAISEPTLAGPYEQYF
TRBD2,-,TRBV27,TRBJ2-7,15,TGTGCCAGCAGCCTAACGGGGGGGCCCTCCTACGAGCAGTACTTC,CASSLTGGPSYEQYF
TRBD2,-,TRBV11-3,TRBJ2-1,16,TGTGCCAGCAGCCCCCAAGCGGGGAATAGCGGGGGCCCGCAGTTCTTC,CASSPQAGNSGGPQFF
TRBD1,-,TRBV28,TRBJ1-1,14,TGTGCCAGCAGTATGGCGTTCGTAGGGGGCATAGCTTTCTTT,CASSMAFVGGIAFF
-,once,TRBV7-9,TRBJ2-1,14,TGTGCCAGCAGCTCCGGACCAGGGGGGAATGAGCAGTTCTTC,CASSSGPGGNEQFF
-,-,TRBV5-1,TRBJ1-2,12,TGCGCCAGCAGCGGGGACTTTTGGGGCTACACCTTC,CASSGDFWGYTF
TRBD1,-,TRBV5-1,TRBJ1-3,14,TGCGCCAGCAGCTTGCAGGGGGCTGGAAACACCATATATTTT,CASSLQGAGNTIYF
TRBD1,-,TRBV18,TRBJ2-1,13,TGTGCCAGCTCCACTATGGTGGGGACAGGTCAGTTCTTC,CASSTMVGTGQFF